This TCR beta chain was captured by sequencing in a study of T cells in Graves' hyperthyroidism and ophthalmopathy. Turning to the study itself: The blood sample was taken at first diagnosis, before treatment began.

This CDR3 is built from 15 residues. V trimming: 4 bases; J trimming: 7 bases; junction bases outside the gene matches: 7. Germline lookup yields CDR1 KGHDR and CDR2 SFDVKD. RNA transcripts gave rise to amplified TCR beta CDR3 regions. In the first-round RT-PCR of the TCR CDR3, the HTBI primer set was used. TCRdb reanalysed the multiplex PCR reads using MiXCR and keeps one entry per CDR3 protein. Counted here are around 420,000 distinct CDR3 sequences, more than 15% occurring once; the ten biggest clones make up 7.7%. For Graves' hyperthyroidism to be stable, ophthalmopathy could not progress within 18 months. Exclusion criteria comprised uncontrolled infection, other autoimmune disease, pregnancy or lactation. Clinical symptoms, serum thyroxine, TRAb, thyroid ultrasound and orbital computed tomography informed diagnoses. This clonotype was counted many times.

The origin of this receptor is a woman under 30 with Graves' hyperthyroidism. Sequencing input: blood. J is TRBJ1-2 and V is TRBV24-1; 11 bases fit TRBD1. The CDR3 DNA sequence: TGTGCCACCAGTGACCCGGGACAGGGGGACGGTGGCTACACCTTC. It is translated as CATSDPGQGDGGYTF.